This TCR beta chain was documented in a study of identical twins. TCRdb re-called the 5' RACE reads with MiXCR, one entry per CDR3 protein. The table has about 450,000 distinct CDR3 sequences, approximately 17% seen once. This clonotype was found many times. The antigen remains undetermined. Regarding the study as a whole: The same donors were not followed; conclusions instead depended on cross-sectional statistical analysis.

Every donor was a healthy Caucasian. Sequencing used naive T cells sorted from blood. The receptor was derived from a man aged 50-59 years in good health.

CDR3 in DNA: TGTGCCAGCAGTGGTAGCTTTGAAGCTTTCTTT. Protein product: CASSGSFEAFF. The chain links TRBV6-5 to TRBJ1-1; no definite D call. The V gene lost 5 bases and the J gene lost 7 bases, with 8 bases spanning the gap. Germline loops: CDR1 MNHEY, CDR2 SVGAGI. CDR3 length: 11 residues.